The clone carrying this T cell receptor beta chain has more than one count but fewer than ten. The data derive from a study of Graves' ophthalmopathy and Graves' hyperthyroidism. Amplification targeted the TCR beta CDR3 regions, with RNA transcripts as the source material. RT-PCR with HTBI primers came first, then second-round multiplex PCR. TCRdb used MiXCR to reprocess the multiplex PCR reads, holding one entry per CDR3 protein. The repertoire holds about 230,000 distinct CDR3 sequences, roughly 50% seen once, with around 43% in the top ten. The CDR3 spans 12 residues. Losses at the gene ends were 6 bases for V and 11 bases for J; bases not matched to a gene: 12. Germline CDR1 reads DFQATT; CDR2 reads SNEGSKA (reference sequence).

This sequence joins TRBV20-1 and TRBJ1-1; 7 positions match TRBD1. This receptor was obtained from an adult man with Graves' ophthalmopathy. Sequenced: peripheral blood. The CDR3 DNA follows: TGCAGTGCGTCGTCAACGACAGGGAGTGCTTTCTTT. Protein product: CSASSTTGSAFF.